This T cell receptor beta chain was documented in a study of T cell responses to AZD1222 COVID-19 vaccine. This CDR3 spans 14 amino acids. TCRdb keeps only in-frame clones here, not all; method: immunoSEQ multiplex PCR. This table has fewer than 85,000 clones, around 90% appearing once. The specimen comprised peripheral blood, sampled 28 days after the second AZD1222 dose. This TCR was sampled from an adult who received the AZD1222 COVID-19 vaccine. The J gene is TRBJ2-5, the V gene TRBV21-1; TRBD2, the D gene given by the table, was not confirmed from the DNA. TRBV21-1 corresponds to a pseudogene. Here the CDR3 reads CASSKVERVETQYF. The CDR3 nucleotides are TGTGCCAGCAGCAAAGTAGAGAGGGTAGAGACCCAGTACTTC.